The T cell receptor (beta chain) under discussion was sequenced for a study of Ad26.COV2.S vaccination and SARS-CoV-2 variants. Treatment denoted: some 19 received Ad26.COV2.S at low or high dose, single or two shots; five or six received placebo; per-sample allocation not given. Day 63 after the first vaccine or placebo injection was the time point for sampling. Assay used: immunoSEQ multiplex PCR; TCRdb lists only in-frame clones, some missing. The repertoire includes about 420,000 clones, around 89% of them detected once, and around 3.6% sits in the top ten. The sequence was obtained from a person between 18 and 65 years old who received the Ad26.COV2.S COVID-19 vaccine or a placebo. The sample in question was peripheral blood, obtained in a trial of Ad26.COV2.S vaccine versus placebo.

This CDR3 reads CASRDSYEQYF. CDR3 DNA: TGTGCCAGCAGGGACAGCTACGAGCAGTACTTC. The rearrangement joins TRBV25-1 to TRBJ2-7, with a tentative D call TRBD1 (6 bases). Per germline, CDR1 MGHDK and CDR2 SYGVNS. This CDR3 has 11 residues. Between the trimmed V and J ends, which lost 6 bases and 3 bases, there was a span of 6 bases.